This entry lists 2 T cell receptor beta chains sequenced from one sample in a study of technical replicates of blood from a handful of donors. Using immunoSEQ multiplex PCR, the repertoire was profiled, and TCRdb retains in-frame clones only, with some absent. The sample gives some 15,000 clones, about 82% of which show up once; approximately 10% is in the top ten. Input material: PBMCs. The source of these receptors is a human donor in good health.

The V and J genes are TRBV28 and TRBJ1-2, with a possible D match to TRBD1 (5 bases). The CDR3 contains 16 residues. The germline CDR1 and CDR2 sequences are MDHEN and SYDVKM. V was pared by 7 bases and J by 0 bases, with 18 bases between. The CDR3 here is CASTPPGGGTNYGYTF. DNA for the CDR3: TGTGCCAGCACTCCGCCGGGGGGTGGGACTAACTATGGCTACACCTTC.

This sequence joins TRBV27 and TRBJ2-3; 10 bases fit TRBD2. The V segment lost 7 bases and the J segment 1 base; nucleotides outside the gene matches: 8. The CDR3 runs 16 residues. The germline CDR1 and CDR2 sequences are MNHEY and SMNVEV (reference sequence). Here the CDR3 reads CASKMAGTSGTDTQYF. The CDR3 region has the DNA TGTGCCAGCAAGATGGCCGGGACTAGCGGCACAGATACGCAGTATTTT.